This TCR beta chain stems from a study of blood T cell repertoires in COVID-19. In the study overall: The United States, Italy and Spain provided the acute and convalescent COVID-19 samples. In each case, the material was cDNA or gDNA derived from T cells, B-cell-depleted T cells, or PBMCs.

CDR1 and CDR2 (germline): MGHDK, SYGVNS. V lost 1 base and J lost 1, with 7 bases in between. This CDR3 has 14 residues. In this sample, this clone turned up once. Libraries were prepared by immunoSEQ multiplex PCR; TCRdb keeps only in-frame clonotypes and omits some of them. The sample carries 100,000 to 150,000 clones, approximately 85% recorded once. Sequenced sample: peripheral blood. J is TRBJ1-1 and V is TRBV25-1; D may be TRBD1 (5 bases). The clonotype comes from a man aged 30-40 years with COVID-19, enrolled during active disease. The CDR3 DNA reads as TGTGCCAGCAGTGAATTTGACAGGAACACTGAAGCTTTCTTT. Encoded protein: CASSEFDRNTEAFF.